Listed below are T cell receptor beta chains from one sample, sequenced in a study of blood T cell repertoires in COVID-19. Sequencing was performed with immunoSEQ multiplex PCR; in TCRdb, only in-frame clones are kept and a portion is missing. This table has 200,000 to 250,000 clones, 80% to 90% appearing once. The specimen sequenced was PBMCs or T cells enriched from blood (not recorded which). Source of these receptors: a woman between 50 and 59 years old who had been exposed to COVID-19. Each CDR3 is given with its conserved first and last residue. D genes are given only for firm matches. Not all rows give a size; the values are once, few, many and, for expanded clones, a class.

cdr3_nt	cdr3_aa	d_call	clone_size	v_call	j_call
TGTGCCAGCAGCTTAGCGCAGATGGCCTCTGGAAACACCATATATTTT	CASSLAQMASGNTIYF	.	.	TRBV7-9	TRBJ1-3
TGTGCCAGCAGTTACATGCGGGGGGCCCAATTAACTGAAGCTTTCTTT	CASSYMRGAQLTEAFF	.	.	TRBV6-5	TRBJ1-1
TGTGCCAGCAGTTACTCGACAGGGACCTACGAGCAGTACTTC	CASSYSTGTYEQYF	TRBD1	.	TRBV6-5	TRBJ2-7
TGTGCCAGCAGCCCCCAGGGTGTGGGCGAGCAGTACTTC	CASSPQGVGEQYF	.	few	TRBV5-6	TRBJ2-7
TGTGCCAGCAGTAACCAGGGCTCTGGGGCCAACGTCCTGACTTTC	CASSNQGSGANVLTF	.	.	TRBV28	TRBJ2-6
TGTGCCAGCAGGGGGGCATTCGAACCAAACTATGGCTACACCTTC	CASRGAFEPNYGYTF	.	.	TRBV7-9	TRBJ1-2
TGCGCCAGCAGTGGAGGGGACAGGGGAGAATACGAGCAGTACTTC	CASSGGDRGEYEQYF	TRBD1	.	TRBV10-2	TRBJ2-7
TGTGCCAGCAGCAAAGTTAACCCCGGGACAGCCAATACTGAAGCTTTCTTT	CASSKVNPGTANTEAFF	TRBD1	.	TRBV7-9	TRBJ1-1
TGTGCCAGCAGCGTGCAGGGGGCCTACGAGCAGTACTTC	CASSVQGAYEQYF	TRBD1	.	TRBV5-4	TRBJ2-7
TGCGCCAGCAGCTTTAATCACTGGGGGGAGCTGTTTTTT	CASSFNHWGELFF	.	.	TRBV5-1	TRBJ2-2
TGTGCCAGCAGTGAGTCGGGACTCCCTCGAGGGGAGCAGTTCTTC	CASSESGLPRGEQFF	.	.	TRBV6-4	TRBJ2-1
TGTGCCTGGAGTGTACGCGGGGGAAACACCATATATTTT	CAWSVRGGNTIYF	.	.	TRBV30	TRBJ1-3
TGTGCCAGCAGTCTAACTAGCGGGGGGGCGTATGAGCAGTTCTTC	CASSLTSGGAYEQFF	TRBD2	.	TRBV6-5	TRBJ2-1
TGTGCCAGCAGCTTGGGCGGACAAACTTTCACTGAAGCTTTCTTT	CASSLGGQTFTEAFF	.	.	TRBV5-6	TRBJ1-1
TGTGCCACCAGTGATTTGGGGCACGATCAGCCCCAGCATTTT	CATSDLGHDQPQHF	.	.	TRBV24-1	TRBJ1-5
TGTGCCAGTAGTATAGGGGGGCGCGCAACTAATGAAAAACTGTTTTTT	CASSIGGRATNEKLFF	.	.	TRBV19	TRBJ1-4
TGCGCCAGCAGCTTGCGAACAGCGAACACCGGGGAGCTGTTTTTT	CASSLRTANTGELFF	.	.	TRBV5-1	TRBJ2-2
TGTGCCAGCAGCCCTAGGTCGGCTGTGGGTGAAGCTTTCTTT	CASSPRSAVGEAFF	.	.	TRBV2	TRBJ1-1
TGTGCCATCAAGGCCGGGACTAGCGGGGCGAGAGGAAATGAGCAGTTCTTC	CAIKAGTSGARGNEQFF	TRBD2	.	TRBV10-3	TRBJ2-1
TGTGCCAGCAGTGAAAGCGGGGCCCCGGGCGAGCAGTACTTC	CASSESGAPGEQYF	TRBD2	.	TRBV6-1	TRBJ2-7
TGTGCCAGCAAAATTACTCTTCTAGGTGAGCAGTATTTT	CASKITLLGEQYF	.	once	TRBV12-3/TRBV12-4	TRBJ2-3
TGTGCCAGCAGGGGGACAGCCAGAAATTCACCCCTCCACTTT	CASRGTARNSPLHF	TRBD1	.	TRBV27	TRBJ1-6
TGTGCCAGCAGGAAGGGGATACAGGACTATGGCTACACCTTC	CASRKGIQDYGYTF	.	.	TRBV2	TRBJ1-2
TGTGCCAGCAGTTCCCCAGGGGGTCCTATGCGCTACACCTTC	CASSSPGGPMRYTF	TRBD1	.	TRBV6-2/TRBV6-3	TRBJ1-2
TGCGCCAGCAGCTTGGTTGGGCTGCCTAATGAAAAACTGTTTTTT	CASSLVGLPNEKLFF	.	.	TRBV5-1	TRBJ1-4
TGTGCCAGCAGCCCGAGACAGGGGGGTACGCAGTATTTT	CASSPRQGGTQYF	TRBD1	.	TRBV11-3	TRBJ2-3
TGCAGTGCTAGTCCGACAGTTGTGGACATTCAGTACTTC	CSASPTVVDIQYF	.	.	TRBV20-1	TRBJ2-4
TGTGCCAGCAGCTTTGGGGGGGGAGCCGCTGGAAACACCATATATTTT	CASSFGGGAAGNTIYF	.	.	TRBV9	TRBJ1-3
TGTGCCAGCGGAAGGACAGGGGCAGAGGCCGGGGAGCTGTTTTTT	CASGRTGAEAGELFF	TRBD1	.	TRBV14	TRBJ2-2
TGTGCCAGCAGCTTATCACAGGGGCTCGGAAACACCATATATTTT	CASSLSQGLGNTIYF	TRBD1	once	TRBV11-2	TRBJ1-3
TGTGCCAGCAGCTTCCAAGCGGGGGGGAGCACAGATACGCAGTATTTT	CASSFQAGGSTDTQYF	TRBD2	.	TRBV11-2	TRBJ2-3
TGTGCCAGCAGCCGGGGGGGCAGCTCTGGAAACACCATATATTTT	CASSRGGSSGNTIYF	.	.	TRBV28	TRBJ1-3
TGTGCCAGCTCCCCGCAGGGGAACACTGAAGCTTTCTTT	CASSPQGNTEAFF	.	.	TRBV18	TRBJ1-1
TGTGCCAGCAGTTGGGACAGGGCCCTATTCAACTATGGCTACACCTTC	CASSWDRALFNYGYTF	TRBD1	.	TRBV7-2	TRBJ1-2
TGTGCCATCAGTGAAGCCAGGGGACAGGAAGCTTTCTTT	CAISEARGQEAFF	TRBD1	few	TRBV10-3	TRBJ1-1
TGTGCCAGTAGTATAGAACCCAGGGAGGCCGGGGAGCTGTTTTTT	CASSIEPREAGELFF	.	.	TRBV19	TRBJ2-2
TGTGCCAGCACTAAGGACAGGGGGCATGGCTACACCTTC	CASTKDRGHGYTF	TRBD1	.	TRBV28	TRBJ1-2
TGTGCCAGCAGCCGCGAGGTTCTGAAACCCTATGGCTACACCTTC	CASSREVLKPYGYTF	.	once	TRBV5-8	TRBJ1-2
TGTGCCACCAGCAGAGAGGGAACAGGGGGCAGCTACGAGCAGTACTTC	CATSREGTGGSYEQYF	TRBD1	.	TRBV15	TRBJ2-7
TGTGCCAGCTCACCGGGGACAGGGGGCCTTGGAAACACCATATATTTT	CASSPGTGGLGNTIYF	TRBD1	.	TRBV18	TRBJ1-3
TGTGCCTGGGACTTCTCTGGAAACACCATATATTTT	CAWDFSGNTIYF	.	.	TRBV30	TRBJ1-3
TGTGCCAGCAGCCAGCAGGCTCCCGGGGCCAACGTCCTGACTTTC	CASSQQAPGANVLTF	.	.	TRBV3-1/TRBV3-2	TRBJ2-6
TGTGCCACCAGTGATCCTGGACAGGGGCCGTATAATGAGCAGTTCTTC	CATSDPGQGPYNEQFF	TRBD1	once	TRBV24-1	TRBJ2-1
TGTGCCAGCAGTGAACGGTCGTACGAGCAGTACTTC	CASSERSYEQYF	.	few	TRBV6-1	TRBJ2-7
TGTGCCAGCAGCCCTCCCGGGGGGGGGCACGTGGGGACCCAGTACTTC	CASSPPGGGHVGTQYF	TRBD2	.	TRBV7-9	TRBJ2-5
TGTGCCAGCAGTGATAGGACTAGCGTGCGAACAGATACGCAGTATTTT	CASSDRTSVRTDTQYF	TRBD2	once	TRBV6-1	TRBJ2-3
TGTGCCATCAGTCCAGACAGGGGAAGGGACAATGAGCAGTTCTTC	CAISPDRGRDNEQFF	TRBD1	.	TRBV10-3	TRBJ2-1